This is a list of T cell receptor beta chains from one sample in a study of blood T cell repertoires in COVID-19. Only in-frame clones appear in the TCRdb table, and some are missing; sequencing was by immunoSEQ multiplex PCR. The profile covers 150,000 to 180,000 clones, with about 90% appearing a single time and approximately 0.59% taken by the ten largest. The sample comprised peripheral blood. The receptors shown here come from a man in his fifties with acute or convalescent COVID-19. Each CDR3 is given with its conserved first and last residue. The order of the fields is D gene, J gene, clone size, V gene, CDR3 protein, CDR3 DNA. The D gene is left open where the match is weak. The size field is filled for only some rows; it gives once, few, many or a size class.

d_call: TRBD2
j_call: TRBJ2-3
clone_size: once
v_call: TRBV15
cdr3_aa: CATLLAGATDTQYF
cdr3_nt: TGTGCCACCCTACTAGCGGGGGCTACAGATACGCAGTATTTT

d_call: TRBD2
j_call: TRBJ2-1
clone_size: NA
v_call: TRBV10-3
cdr3_aa: CAISAGTNSGNNEQFF
cdr3_nt: TGTGCCATCAGTGCTGGGACTAACAGCGGGAACAATGAGCAGTTCTTC

d_call: TRBD2
j_call: TRBJ2-5
clone_size: NA
v_call: TRBV4-1
cdr3_aa: CASSPPGSGRWETQYF
cdr3_nt: TGCGCCAGCAGCCCGCCGGGTAGCGGGAGATGGGAGACCCAGTACTTC

d_call: TRBD2
j_call: TRBJ2-5
clone_size: NA
v_call: TRBV4-1
cdr3_aa: CASSKKTSGRGEAETQYF
cdr3_nt: TGCGCCAGCAGCAAAAAGACTAGCGGGAGAGGGGAGGCAGAGACCCAGTACTTC

d_call: TRBD1
j_call: TRBJ2-2
clone_size: NA
v_call: TRBV6-5
cdr3_aa: CASSPQGANTGELFF
cdr3_nt: TGTGCCAGCAGTCCACAGGGGGCCAACACCGGGGAGCTGTTTTTT

d_call: NA
j_call: TRBJ1-5
clone_size: few
v_call: TRBV5-1
cdr3_aa: CASSPAGGMYSNQPQHF
cdr3_nt: TGCGCCAGCAGCCCAGCGGGGGGGATGTATAGCAATCAGCCCCAGCATTTT

d_call: NA
j_call: TRBJ2-2
clone_size: NA
v_call: TRBV28
cdr3_aa: CAIPRGNTGELFF
cdr3_nt: TGTGCCATTCCACGCGGGAACACCGGGGAGCTGTTTTTT

d_call: TRBD2
j_call: TRBJ2-3
clone_size: NA
v_call: TRBV10-3
cdr3_aa: CAISAGGSTDTQYF
cdr3_nt: TGTGCCATCAGTGCGGGGGGAAGCACAGATACGCAGTATTTT

d_call: NA
j_call: TRBJ1-4
clone_size: NA
v_call: TRBV27
cdr3_aa: CASSSEGGVNEKLFF
cdr3_nt: TGTGCCAGCAGTTCAGAGGGGGGGGTTAATGAAAAACTGTTTTTT

d_call: NA
j_call: TRBJ2-1
clone_size: NA
v_call: TRBV7-9
cdr3_aa: CASSLVPGNEQFF
cdr3_nt: TGTGCCAGCAGCTTAGTCCCAGGGAATGAGCAGTTCTTC

d_call: TRBD2
j_call: TRBJ2-7
clone_size: once
v_call: TRBV19
cdr3_aa: CASSETSGRAVEQYF
cdr3_nt: TGTGCCAGTAGCGAGACTAGCGGGAGAGCTGTCGAGCAGTACTTC

d_call: NA
j_call: TRBJ1-2
clone_size: NA
v_call: TRBV27
cdr3_aa: CASSWSQSEGYTF
cdr3_nt: TGTGCCAGCAGTTGGTCACAGTCTGAGGGCTACACCTTC

d_call: TRBD1
j_call: TRBJ1-2
clone_size: few
v_call: TRBV30
cdr3_aa: CAWGTGLGGYTF
cdr3_nt: TGTGCCTGGGGGACAGGGCTAGGGGGCTACACCTTC

d_call: TRBD1
j_call: TRBJ2-1
clone_size: NA
v_call: TRBV7-2
cdr3_aa: CASSLLDRDNEQFF
cdr3_nt: TGTGCCAGCAGCCTCTTGGACAGGGACAATGAGCAGTTCTTC

d_call: TRBD1
j_call: TRBJ1-4
clone_size: NA
v_call: TRBV19
cdr3_aa: CASRDRGSGTNEKLFF
cdr3_nt: TGTGCCAGTAGAGACAGGGGAAGTGGCACTAATGAAAAGCTGTTTTTT

d_call: TRBD1
j_call: TRBJ1-1
clone_size: NA
v_call: TRBV28
cdr3_aa: CASSFRQGAWNTEAFF
cdr3_nt: TGTGCCAGCAGTTTTCGACAGGGAGCCTGGAACACTGAAGCTTTCTTT

d_call: NA
j_call: TRBJ2-7
clone_size: NA
v_call: TRBV4-2
cdr3_aa: CASSQLPQEEYEQYF
cdr3_nt: TGTGCCAGCAGCCAGCTCCCCCAGGAAGAATACGAGCAGTACTTC

d_call: NA
j_call: TRBJ2-7
clone_size: NA
v_call: TRBV11-2
cdr3_aa: CASSWEGGYEQYF
cdr3_nt: TGTGCCAGCAGCTGGGAGGGGGGGTACGAGCAGTACTTC

d_call: NA
j_call: TRBJ2-1
clone_size: NA
v_call: TRBV7-9
cdr3_aa: CASSPGQAYNEQFF
cdr3_nt: TGTGCCAGCAGCCCGGGACAAGCCTACAATGAGCAGTTCTTC

d_call: TRBD1
j_call: TRBJ1-5
clone_size: NA
v_call: TRBV7-2
cdr3_aa: CASSFAGQGANQPQHF
cdr3_nt: TGTGCCAGCAGCTTCGCGGGACAGGGGGCAAATCAGCCCCAGCATTTT

d_call: TRBD1
j_call: TRBJ2-2
clone_size: NA
v_call: TRBV19
cdr3_aa: CASSPRTGVTGELFF
cdr3_nt: TGTGCCAGTAGTCCTCGGACAGGTGTGACCGGGGAGCTGTTTTTT

d_call: NA
j_call: TRBJ1-5
clone_size: NA
v_call: TRBV28
cdr3_aa: CASSLNQPQHF
cdr3_nt: TGTGCCAGCAGCCTTAATCAGCCCCAGCATTTT

d_call: NA
j_call: TRBJ2-2
clone_size: NA
v_call: TRBV28
cdr3_aa: CASSLLADTGELFF
cdr3_nt: TGTGCCAGCAGTTTATTGGCGGACACCGGGGAGCTGTTTTTT

d_call: NA
j_call: TRBJ2-7
clone_size: NA
v_call: TRBV10-2
cdr3_aa: CASSEAGPRGYEQYF
cdr3_nt: TGCGCCAGCAGTGAGGCGGGTCCGCGGGGCTACGAGCAGTACTTC

d_call: NA
j_call: TRBJ2-5
clone_size: NA
v_call: TRBV7-9
cdr3_aa: CASSLRGSETQYF
cdr3_nt: TGTGCCAGCAGCTTAAGGGGATCGGAGACCCAGTACTTC

d_call: TRBD2
j_call: TRBJ2-1
clone_size: NA
v_call: TRBV27
cdr3_aa: CASRRTGGLNEQFF
cdr3_nt: TGTGCCAGCAGGCGTACGGGGGGGCTCAATGAGCAGTTCTTC

d_call: NA
j_call: TRBJ2-2
clone_size: NA
v_call: TRBV3-1/TRBV3-2
cdr3_aa: CASSQGGQTNTGELFF
cdr3_nt: TGTGCCAGCAGCCAAGGCGGGCAAACGAACACCGGGGAGCTGTTTTTT

d_call: NA
j_call: TRBJ2-3
clone_size: NA
v_call: TRBV7-2
cdr3_aa: CASTGSEGRTDTQYF
cdr3_nt: TGTGCCAGCACCGGGTCGGAGGGGCGCACAGATACGCAGTATTTT

d_call: NA
j_call: TRBJ2-3
clone_size: NA
v_call: TRBV7-9
cdr3_aa: CASSLAPVGDTQYF
cdr3_nt: TGTGCCAGCAGCTTAGCCCCCGTCGGAGATACGCAGTATTTT

d_call: NA
j_call: TRBJ1-2
clone_size: NA
v_call: TRBV10-3
cdr3_aa: CAISDQREGLRGYTF
cdr3_nt: TGTGCCATCAGTGACCAGAGGGAAGGTCTGCGGGGCTACACCTTC

d_call: TRBD1
j_call: TRBJ2-7
clone_size: NA
v_call: TRBV15
cdr3_aa: CATTATGGFNEQYF
cdr3_nt: TGTGCCACCACGGCGACAGGGGGTTTTAACGAGCAGTACTTC

d_call: NA
j_call: TRBJ1-4
clone_size: NA
v_call: TRBV5-1
cdr3_aa: CASSLGGNSEKLFF
cdr3_nt: TGCGCCAGCAGCTTGGGAGGGAATAGTGAAAAACTGTTTTTT

d_call: NA
j_call: TRBJ1-1
clone_size: NA
v_call: TRBV28
cdr3_aa: CASSFTKSRTEAFF
cdr3_nt: TGTGCCAGCAGTTTCACAAAGAGCAGGACTGAAGCTTTCTTT

d_call: NA
j_call: TRBJ1-6
clone_size: NA
v_call: TRBV7-2
cdr3_aa: CASSLRQANNSPLHF
cdr3_nt: TGTGCCAGCAGCCTGAGACAGGCGAATAATTCACCCCTCCACTTT

d_call: TRBD1
j_call: TRBJ2-1
clone_size: NA
v_call: TRBV27
cdr3_aa: CASSPGQVPSDEQFF
cdr3_nt: TGTGCCAGCAGTCCGGGACAGGTTCCCTCCGATGAGCAGTTCTTC

d_call: TRBD1
j_call: TRBJ1-2
clone_size: once
v_call: TRBV6-5
cdr3_aa: CASARQGAAGYTF
cdr3_nt: TGTGCCAGCGCGAGACAGGGGGCCGCTGGCTACACCTTC

d_call: TRBD2
j_call: TRBJ2-3
clone_size: NA
v_call: TRBV10-2
cdr3_aa: CASRELAASTDTQYF
cdr3_nt: TGCGCCAGCAGAGAACTAGCGGCGAGCACAGATACGCAGTATTTT

d_call: TRBD1
j_call: TRBJ1-2
clone_size: NA
v_call: TRBV19
cdr3_aa: CASSISGQGNYGYTF
cdr3_nt: TGTGCCAGTAGTATTTCTGGACAGGGGAACTATGGCTACACCTTC

d_call: TRBD2
j_call: TRBJ2-7
clone_size: NA
v_call: TRBV19
cdr3_aa: CASSIAGGNSYEQYF
cdr3_nt: TGTGCCAGTAGCATAGCGGGAGGAAACTCCTACGAGCAGTACTTC

d_call: TRBD1
j_call: TRBJ2-5
clone_size: once
v_call: TRBV12-3/TRBV12-4
cdr3_aa: CASRDRGQETQYF
cdr3_nt: TGTGCCAGCAGAGACAGGGGGCAAGAGACCCAGTACTTC

d_call: NA
j_call: TRBJ2-2
clone_size: NA
v_call: TRBV28
cdr3_aa: CASEEDRLANTGELFF
cdr3_nt: TGTGCCAGCGAGGAGGACAGACTCGCGAACACCGGGGAGCTGTTTTTT

d_call: NA
j_call: TRBJ2-1
clone_size: NA
v_call: TRBV5-6
cdr3_aa: CASSLPPYNEQFF
cdr3_nt: TGTGCCAGCAGCTTGCCCCCGTACAATGAGCAGTTCTTC

d_call: NA
j_call: TRBJ1-2
clone_size: NA
v_call: TRBV21-1
cdr3_aa: CASSAHRDRGRPGAYGYTF
cdr3_nt: TGTGCCAGCAGCGCACACCGGGACAGGGGGCGCCCGGGGGCCTATGGCTACACCTTC

d_call: NA
j_call: TRBJ1-4
clone_size: NA
v_call: TRBV5-4
cdr3_aa: CASSREGRTNEKLFF
cdr3_nt: TGTGCCAGCAGCCGGGAGGGCAGGACTAATGAAAAACTGTTTTTT

d_call: TRBD1
j_call: TRBJ1-1
clone_size: NA
v_call: TRBV19
cdr3_aa: CASSDRSFTFF
cdr3_nt: TGTGCCAGTTCGGACAGGTCTTTTACTTTCTTT

d_call: NA
j_call: TRBJ2-2
clone_size: NA
v_call: TRBV9
cdr3_aa: CASSVVAGAGELFF
cdr3_nt: TGTGCCAGCAGCGTAGTGGCAGGGGCCGGGGAGCTGTTTTTT

d_call: NA
j_call: TRBJ1-5
clone_size: NA
v_call: TRBV9
cdr3_aa: CASSVEGGNQPQHF
cdr3_nt: TGTGCCAGCAGCGTAGAAGGAGGCAATCAGCCCCAGCATTTT

d_call: NA
j_call: TRBJ1-2
clone_size: NA
v_call: TRBV30
cdr3_aa: CAWSGDNRISRSVYTF
cdr3_nt: TGTGCCTGGAGTGGGGATAACAGGATTTCAAGGTCGGTCTACACCTTC

d_call: TRBD2
j_call: TRBJ2-3
clone_size: NA
v_call: TRBV3-1/TRBV3-2
cdr3_aa: CASSQGTSGRYTQYF
cdr3_nt: TGTGCCAGCAGCCAGGGGACTAGCGGGAGGTATACGCAGTATTTT

d_call: NA
j_call: TRBJ1-1
clone_size: NA
v_call: TRBV6-5
cdr3_aa: CASSYGGAGTEAFF
cdr3_nt: TGTGCCAGCAGTTACGGGGGAGCGGGCACTGAAGCTTTCTTT

d_call: TRBD2
j_call: TRBJ2-7
clone_size: NA
v_call: TRBV27
cdr3_aa: CASTTGTSGTYEQYF
cdr3_nt: TGTGCCAGCACGACCGGGACTAGCGGGACCTACGAGCAGTACTTC

d_call: NA
j_call: TRBJ1-1
clone_size: once
v_call: TRBV5-1
cdr3_aa: CASSSQVMNTEAFF
cdr3_nt: TGCGCCAGCAGCTCACAGGTGATGAACACTGAAGCTTTCTTT

d_call: NA
j_call: TRBJ2-1
clone_size: NA
v_call: TRBV28
cdr3_aa: CATCTGFVNEQFF
cdr3_nt: TGTGCCACCTGCACGGGATTTGTGAATGAGCAGTTCTTC

d_call: TRBD1
j_call: TRBJ1-4
clone_size: NA
v_call: TRBV4-2
cdr3_aa: CASSQERQGRKLFF
cdr3_nt: TGTGCCAGCAGCCAAGAGAGACAGGGAAGAAAACTGTTTTTT

d_call: NA
j_call: TRBJ2-7
clone_size: NA
v_call: TRBV7-6
cdr3_aa: CASSLSDRSSYEQYF
cdr3_nt: TGTGCCAGCAGCTTATCCGACAGGAGCTCCTACGAGCAGTACTTC

d_call: NA
j_call: TRBJ2-7
clone_size: NA
v_call: TRBV29-1
cdr3_aa: CSVFTGGSYEQYF
cdr3_nt: TGCAGCGTTTTTACCGGCGGCTCCTACGAGCAGTACTTC

d_call: TRBD2
j_call: TRBJ2-7
clone_size: NA
v_call: TRBV28
cdr3_aa: CASSFTSGRVSYEQYF
cdr3_nt: TGTGCCAGCAGTTTTACTAGCGGGAGGGTTTCCTACGAGCAGTACTTC

d_call: TRBD1
j_call: TRBJ2-7
clone_size: NA
v_call: TRBV7-9
cdr3_aa: CASSPRGTGSYEQYF
cdr3_nt: TGTGCCAGCAGCCCGAGGGGGACAGGGTCCTACGAGCAGTACTTC

d_call: NA
j_call: TRBJ2-1
clone_size: NA
v_call: TRBV27
cdr3_aa: CATHPNAGKYNEQFF
cdr3_nt: TGTGCCACCCACCCGAACGCGGGGAAATACAATGAGCAGTTCTTC